This TCR beta chain derives from a study of T cells in Graves' hyperthyroidism and ophthalmopathy. CDR3 size: 17 residues. Germline V gene sequence: CDR1 SGHDN, CDR2 FVKESK. The V gene lost 0 bases and the J gene lost 0 bases, with 11 bases spanning the gap. Amplified TCR beta CDR3 regions derived from RNA transcripts. A first-round RT-PCR of the TCR CDR3 used the HTBI primer set. Via MiXCR, TCRdb re-called the multiplex PCR reads, giving one row per CDR3 protein. The sample gives roughly 35,000 distinct CDR3 sequences, around 52% of which show up once; 25% is in the top ten. This chain uses TRBV14 with TRBJ2-2; TRBD2 is a possible D gene (5 bases). The sequencing sample was made of blood. The sequence was obtained from a woman between 35 and 50 years old with Graves' ophthalmopathy. The chain's CDR3 is CASSQDPPAANTGELFF. The CDR3 DNA follows: TGTGCCAGCAGCCAAGATCCCCCAGCGGCGAACACCGGGGAGCTGTTTTTT.